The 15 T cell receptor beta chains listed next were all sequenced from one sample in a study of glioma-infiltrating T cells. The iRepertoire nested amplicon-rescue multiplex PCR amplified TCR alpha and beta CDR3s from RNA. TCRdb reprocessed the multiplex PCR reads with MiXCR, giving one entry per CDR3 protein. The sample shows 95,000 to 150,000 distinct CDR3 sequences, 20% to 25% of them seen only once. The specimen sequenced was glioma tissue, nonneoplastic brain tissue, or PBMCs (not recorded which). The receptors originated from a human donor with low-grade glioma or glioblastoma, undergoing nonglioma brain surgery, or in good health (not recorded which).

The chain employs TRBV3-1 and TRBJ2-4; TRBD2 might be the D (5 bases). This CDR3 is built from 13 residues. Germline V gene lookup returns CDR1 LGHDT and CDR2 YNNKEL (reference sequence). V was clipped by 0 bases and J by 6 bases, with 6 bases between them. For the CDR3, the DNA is TGTGCCAGCAGCCAAGATCGGGGAAACATTCAGTACTTC. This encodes CASSQDRGNIQYF.

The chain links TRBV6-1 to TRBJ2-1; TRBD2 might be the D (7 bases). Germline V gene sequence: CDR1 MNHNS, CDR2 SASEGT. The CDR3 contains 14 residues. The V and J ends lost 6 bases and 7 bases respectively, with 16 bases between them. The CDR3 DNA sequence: TGTGCCAGCAGGGGGGGGGCCGTCTATAATGAGCAGTTCTTC. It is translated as CASRGGAVYNEQFF.

The CDR3 protein is CASSDPAGGPSRGTQYF. The CDR3 region has the DNA TGCGCCAGCAGTGATCCAGCGGGAGGCCCTAGTCGTGGGACCCAGTACTTC. The chain recombines TRBV10-2 with TRBJ2-5; TRBD2 matches at 9 bases. V gave up 3 bases and J gave up 7 bases; unmatched junction bases: 15. Germline lookup yields CDR1 WSHSY and CDR2 SAAADI. The length of the CDR3 is 17 residues.

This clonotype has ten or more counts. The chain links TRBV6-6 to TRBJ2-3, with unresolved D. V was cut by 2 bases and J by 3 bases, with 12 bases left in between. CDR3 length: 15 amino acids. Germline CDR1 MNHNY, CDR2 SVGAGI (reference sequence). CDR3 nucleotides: TGTGCCAGCAGTTACGACCTAGATGGGACAGATACGCAGTATTTT. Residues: CASSYDLDGTDTQYF.

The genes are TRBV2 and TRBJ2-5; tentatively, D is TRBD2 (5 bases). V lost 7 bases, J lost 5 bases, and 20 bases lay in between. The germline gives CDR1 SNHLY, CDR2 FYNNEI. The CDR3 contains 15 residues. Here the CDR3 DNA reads TGTGCCAGCACCCTCCCGGGGTGGATCATGGAGACCCAGTACTTC. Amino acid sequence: CASTLPGWIMETQYF.

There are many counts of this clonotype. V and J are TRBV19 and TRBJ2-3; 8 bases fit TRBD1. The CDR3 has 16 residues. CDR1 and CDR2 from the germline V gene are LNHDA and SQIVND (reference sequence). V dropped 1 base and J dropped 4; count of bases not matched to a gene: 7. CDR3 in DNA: TGTGCCAGTAGTATAGGCGCCAGGGGGCGACCAGATACGCAGTATTTT. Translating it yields CASSIGARGRPDTQYF.

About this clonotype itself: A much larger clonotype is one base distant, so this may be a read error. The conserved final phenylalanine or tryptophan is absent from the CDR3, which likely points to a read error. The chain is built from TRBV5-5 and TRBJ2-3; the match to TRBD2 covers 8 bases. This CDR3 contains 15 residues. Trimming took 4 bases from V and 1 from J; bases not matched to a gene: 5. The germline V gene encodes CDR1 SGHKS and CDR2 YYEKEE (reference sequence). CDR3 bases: TGTGCCAGCAGCAGAGGAGCGGGAGGCACAGATACGCAGTATCTT. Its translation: CASSRGAGGTDTQYL.

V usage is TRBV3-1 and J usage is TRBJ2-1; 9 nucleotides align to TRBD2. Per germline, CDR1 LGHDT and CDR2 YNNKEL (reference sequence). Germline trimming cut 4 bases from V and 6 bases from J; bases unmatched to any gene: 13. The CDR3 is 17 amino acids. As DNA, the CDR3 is TGTGCCAGCAGCCGCCTCGGTTTTAGCGGGAGACTCAATGAGCAGTTCTTC. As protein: CASSRLGFSGRLNEQFF.

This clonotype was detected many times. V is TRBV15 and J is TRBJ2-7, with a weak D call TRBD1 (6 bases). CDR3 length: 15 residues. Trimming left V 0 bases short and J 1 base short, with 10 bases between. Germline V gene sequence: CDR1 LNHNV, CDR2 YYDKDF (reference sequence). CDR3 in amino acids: CATSREDRSSYEQYF. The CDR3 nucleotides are TGTGCCACCAGCAGAGAAGACAGGTCTTCCTACGAGCAGTACTTC.

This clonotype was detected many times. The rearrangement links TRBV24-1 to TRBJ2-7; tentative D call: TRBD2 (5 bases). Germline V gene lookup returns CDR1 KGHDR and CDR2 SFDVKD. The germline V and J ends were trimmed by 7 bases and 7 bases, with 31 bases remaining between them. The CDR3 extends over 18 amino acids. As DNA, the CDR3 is TGTGCCACCAGATCGACTATTACCATGCTTCCTACGATAGGGGAGCAGTACTTC. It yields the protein CATRSTITMLPTIGEQYF.

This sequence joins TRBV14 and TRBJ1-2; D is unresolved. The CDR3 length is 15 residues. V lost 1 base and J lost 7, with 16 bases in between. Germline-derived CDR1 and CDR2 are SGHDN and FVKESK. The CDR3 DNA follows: TGTGCCAGCAGCCAAGCAGCAGTGGAGCCCGGTGGCTACACCTTC. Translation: CASSQAAVEPGGYTF.

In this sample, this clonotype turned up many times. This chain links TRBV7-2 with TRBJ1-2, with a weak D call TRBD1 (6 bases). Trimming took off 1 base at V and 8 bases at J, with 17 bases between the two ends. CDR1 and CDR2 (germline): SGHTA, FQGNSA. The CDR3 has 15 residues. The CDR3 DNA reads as TGTGCCAGCAGCTTAGACTGGGCAGGGGAAAAGGGCTACACCTTC. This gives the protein CASSLDWAGEKGYTF.

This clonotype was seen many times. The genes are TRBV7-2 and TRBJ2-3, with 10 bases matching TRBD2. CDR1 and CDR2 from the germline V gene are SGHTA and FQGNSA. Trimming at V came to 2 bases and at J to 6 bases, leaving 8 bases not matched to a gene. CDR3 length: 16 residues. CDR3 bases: TGTGCCAGCAGCTTACAGCAGCGGGAGGGCCATGATACGCAGTATTTT. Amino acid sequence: CASSLQQREGHDTQYF.

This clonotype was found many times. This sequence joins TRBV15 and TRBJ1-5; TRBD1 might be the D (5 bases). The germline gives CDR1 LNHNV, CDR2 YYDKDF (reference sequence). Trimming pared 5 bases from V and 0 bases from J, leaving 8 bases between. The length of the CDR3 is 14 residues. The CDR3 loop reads CATSRQYSNQPQHF. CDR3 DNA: TGTGCCACCAGCCGACAGTATAGCAATCAGCCCCAGCATTTT.

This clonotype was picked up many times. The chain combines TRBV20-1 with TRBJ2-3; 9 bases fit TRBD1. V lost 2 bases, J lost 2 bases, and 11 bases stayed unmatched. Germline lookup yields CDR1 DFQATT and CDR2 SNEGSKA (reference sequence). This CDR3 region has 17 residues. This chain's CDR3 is CSARPGTGRGDTDTQYF. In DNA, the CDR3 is TGCAGTGCTAGACCCGGGACAGGGAGAGGGGACACAGATACGCAGTATTTT.